This T cell receptor (beta chain) was identified during a study of T cells in Graves' hyperthyroidism and ophthalmopathy. Findings and caveats of the study: Model-based prediction identified ophthalmopathy a median around 6.5 months prior to its onset.

This clonotype was recorded many times. The antigen is undetermined. V lost 6 bases, J lost 9 bases, and 18 bases lay in between. Germline CDR1 LGHNT, CDR2 FRNRAP. The length of the CDR3 is 14 residues. RNA transcripts yielded amplified TCR beta CDR3 regions. The HTBI primer set drove a first-round RT-PCR of the TCR CDR3. TCRdb used MiXCR to reprocess the multiplex PCR reads, holding one entry per CDR3 protein. Of over 650,000 distinct CDR3 sequences detected, 16% appear once; the ten largest clones hold around 7.7%. The clonotype originates from a man aged 18-30 years with Graves' hyperthyroidism. Sequenced input: blood. This chain connects TRBV12-5 to TRBJ2-1, with D possibly matching TRBD1 (6 bases). This CDR3 reads CASGSMLRGVEQFF. For the CDR3, the DNA is TGTGCTAGTGGCTCTATGCTCAGGGGTGTTGAGCAGTTCTTC.